Shown below are 19 T cell receptor beta chains from a single sample sequenced in a study of radiotherapy plus CTLA-4 blockade in lung cancer. The assay was immunoSEQ multiplex PCR, and TCRdb's table has in-frame clones only and misses some. Among roughly 80,000 clones listed, less than 85% were seen once. Sequences were derived from peripheral blood, sampled from a patient treated with radiotherapy plus ipilimumab. These receptor sequences come from a human donor with non-small cell lung cancer whose response to radiotherapy plus ipilimumab could not be evaluated.

The chain carries TRBV7-2 and TRBJ2-7; 7 nucleotides line up with TRBD1. V was clipped by 3 bases and J by 3 bases; unmatched bases: 5. CDR1 and CDR2 (germline): SGHTA, FQGNSA. There are 14 residues in the CDR3. CDR3 loop: CASSFNRDSYEQYF. The CDR3 nucleotides read TGTGCCAGCAGCTTTAACCGGGACAGCTACGAGCAGTACTTC.

V and J are TRBV10-3 and TRBJ2-1, with D unclear. This CDR3 has 10 residues. Germline-derived CDR1 and CDR2 are ENHRY and SYGVKD. V lost 8 bases and J 9 bases, leaving 8 bases between the germline ends. CDR3 residues: CAIGQSEQFF. The DNA of the CDR3 is TGTGCCATCGGGCAGAGTGAGCAGTTCTTC.

This clone was recorded a few times. CDR3 DNA sequence: TGTGCCAGCAGCGTAGACGGGTGGCCTAATGAAAAACTGTTTTTT. This encodes CASSVDGWPNEKLFF. The rearrangement joins TRBV9 to TRBJ1-4; D ambiguous. The CDR3 is 15 amino acids. Trimming removed 0 bases from V and 3 bases from J, with 9 bases in between. CDR1 is SGDLS, CDR2 YYNGEE, per germline.

The J gene is TRBJ1-5, the V gene TRBV19; D unclear. The CDR3 loop spans 14 amino acids. The germline V and J ends were trimmed by 3 bases and 4 bases, with 10 bases remaining between them. CDR1 and CDR2 (germline): LNHDA, SQIVND (reference sequence). CDR3 bases: TGTGCCAGTAGTATTTCTGGAGGGAATCAGCCCCAGCATTTT. Amino acids: CASSISGGNQPQHF.

The chain combines TRBV27 with TRBJ1-3, with 7 bases aligning to TRBD1. Germline CDR1 is MNHEY and CDR2 is SMNVEV (reference sequence). After removal of 5 bases from V and 6 bases from J, the junction contained 4 bases not matched to a gene. The CDR3 spans 13 residues. This CDR3 reads CASSPGTANTIYF. CDR3 nucleotide sequence: TGTGCCAGCAGTCCTGGGACAGCAAACACCATATATTTT.

The chain combines TRBV5-1 with TRBJ1-6; 11 nucleotides align to TRBD1. The length of the CDR3 is 14 residues. CDR1 and CDR2 from the germline V gene are SGHRS and YFSETQ. Losses at the gene ends were 4 bases for V and 9 bases for J; bases not matched to a gene: 3. Written as DNA, the CDR3 is TGCGCCAGCAGCGTCGGACAGGGGGCTTCACCCCTCCACTTT. Protein sequence: CASSVGQGASPLHF.

J is TRBJ2-5 and V is TRBV18; 7 bases align to TRBD2. The J call may be incorrect, as the DNA end agrees better with TRBJ2-7. The CDR3 spans 14 residues. Germline V gives CDR1 KGHSH, CDR2 LQKENI. CDR3 coding DNA: TGTGCCAGCTCACCAAGGAGCAGGGAGGGCGAGCAGTACTTC. Its protein is CASSPRSREGEQYF.

V gene TRBV28 combines with J gene TRBJ1-5; 10 bases match TRBD1. V lost 3 bases, J lost 4 bases, and 3 bases stayed unmatched. The CDR3 has 15 amino acids. CDR1 and CDR2 from the germline V gene are MDHEN and SYDVKM. In nucleotides, the CDR3 is TGTGCCAGCAGTTTGGGGACAGGGGCGAATCAGCCCCAGCATTTT. Residues: CASSLGTGANQPQHF.

This clone was detected only a few times. The rearrangement uses TRBV6-6 and TRBJ1-1; perhaps TRBD1 as D (6 bases). The CDR3 covers 15 residues. From germline, CDR1 is MNHNY and CDR2 SVGAGI (reference sequence). Trimming left V 2 bases short and J 0 bases short, with 10 bases between. This chain's CDR3 is CASSYRTEMNTEAFF. CDR3 bases: TGTGCCAGCAGTTACCGGACAGAGATGAACACTGAAGCTTTCTTT.

This chain joins TRBV7-3 and TRBJ2-1; TRBD1 aligns across 10 bases. The V gene's germline CDR1 is SGHTA and CDR2 FQGTGA. The length of the CDR3 is 13 residues. J gave up 8 bases and V 5 bases, and 3 bases lay outside the gene matches. CDR3 protein: CASSGDRGYEQFF. CDR3 DNA sequence: TGTGCCAGCAGCGGGGACAGGGGCTATGAGCAGTTCTTC.

This rearrangement joins TRBV6-1 to TRBJ2-7; possibly TRBD2 for D (8 bases). Germline CDR1 reads MNHNS; CDR2 reads SASEGT. This CDR3 is built from 15 residues. V gave up 4 bases and J gave up 5 bases, with 18 bases separating them. The CDR3 bases are TGTGCCAGCAGTGGACTCGGGAGGGGGCACAACGAGCAGTACTTC. Translation: CASSGLGRGHNEQYF.

The rearrangement links TRBV27 to TRBJ1-2; no firm D call. The CDR3 consists of 15 residues. Looked up from germline, CDR1 is MNHEY and CDR2 is SMNVEV (reference sequence). The V end was cut by 6 bases, the J end by 5 bases, with 19 bases between. The DNA of the CDR3 is TGTGCCAGCAGCCTCCCGATTCCTAAGACTTATGGCTACACCTTC. This gives the protein CASSLPIPKTYGYTF.

This clone was seen more than once but under ten times. The genes are TRBV6-5 and TRBJ2-7, with TRBD2 matching over 9 bases. Germline CDR1 is MNHEY and CDR2 is SVGAGI. This CDR3 is 14 amino acids long. Trimming cost V 6 bases and J 1 base; bases outside gene matches: 4. The CDR3 protein is CASRPAGGSYEQYF. DNA of the CDR3: TGTGCCAGCAGGCCAGCGGGGGGTTCCTACGAGCAGTACTTC.

V gene TRBV29-1 combines with J gene TRBJ2-7, with no clear D. CDR3 length: 13 amino acids. Germline lookup yields CDR1 SQVTM and CDR2 ANQGSEA. V gave up 3 bases and J gave up 2 bases, with 11 bases separating them. CDR3 sequence (DNA): TGCAGCGTTGATGGTGGCAGCGCCTACGAGCAGTACTTC. Residues: CSVDGGSAYEQYF.

The chain employs TRBV6-6 and TRBJ1-2; D remains unclear. Germline CDR1 is MNHNY and CDR2 is SVGAGI (reference sequence). V gave up 6 bases and J gave up 4 bases, with 18 bases separating them. This CDR3 region has 15 residues. The CDR3 DNA reads as TGTGCCAGCAGCCCAGACTCGTCACGCCTCTATGGCTACACCTTC. Translation: CASSPDSSRLYGYTF.

The chain is built from TRBV4-2 and TRBJ1-5, with D possibly TRBD1 on 5 matching bases. Germline V gives CDR1 LGHNA, CDR2 YNFKEQ. Trimming stripped 4 bases from V and 0 bases from J, with 16 bases between. CDR3 length: 17 amino acids. Here the CDR3 reads CASSRVGQGGSNQPQHF. The CDR3 coding sequence is TGTGCCAGCAGCCGAGTCGGTCAGGGTGGTAGCAATCAGCCCCAGCATTTT.

V is TRBV18 and J is TRBJ2-1; D might be TRBD2 (6 bases). V was clipped by 3 bases and J by 4 bases, with 13 bases between them. Germline-derived CDR1 and CDR2 are KGHSH and LQKENI. CDR3 length: 15 residues. CDR3 sequence reads: CASSPGEGRYNEQFF. The CDR3 DNA follows: TGTGCCAGCTCACCCGGAGAAGGGAGGTACAATGAGCAGTTCTTC.

This clone was counted only a few times. The genes are TRBV7-6 and TRBJ2-2, with 10 bases matching TRBD2. V gave up 5 bases and J gave up 5 bases; unmatched junction bases: 14. The length of the CDR3 is 18 residues. CDR1 is SGHVS, CDR2 FNYEAQ, per germline. The CDR3 protein is CASSRWSPSGGGTGELFF. The CDR3 DNA reads as TGTGCCAGCAGCCGGTGGTCCCCTAGCGGGGGAGGGACCGGGGAGCTGTTTTTT.

This chain uses TRBV7-3 with TRBJ2-3; 8 bases match TRBD2. The V and J ends lost 4 bases and 4 bases, in that order; junction bases with no gene match: 7. This CDR3 region has 15 residues. Per germline, CDR1 SGHTA and CDR2 FQGTGA. CDR3 sequence: CASSSRREAADTQYF. CDR3 sequence (DNA): TGTGCCAGCAGCTCCCGGCGGGAGGCCGCAGATACGCAGTATTTT.